This entry describes one T cell receptor (beta chain). Researchers ran the PCR with 60 Vbeta and 13 Jbeta primers. Here immunoSEQ multiplex PCR was the method, and the copy in TCRdb shows in-frame clones only, minus some. The sample includes 55,000 to 90,000 clones, roughly 79% of them seen just once. The source of the sample is a study of cytomegalovirus exposure and HLA in healthy donors. Overall study: Tens of millions of unique TCRs from HLA-typed donors were held in an early data release.

The CDR3 extends over 14 amino acids. Germline values: CDR1 MRHNA, CDR2 SNTAGT. Trimming removed 8 bases from V and 6 bases from J; junction bases left unmatched: 7. The chain employs TRBV6-4 and TRBJ2-1; 10 nucleotides agree with TRBD2. This clonotype was obtained from a man aged 45 to 65 in good health and CMV-seronegative. Sequencing input: PBMCs. The CDR3 loop is CASGTGLASNEQFF. DNA for the CDR3: TGTGCCAGCGGTACGGGACTAGCGAGCAATGAGCAGTTCTTC.